This T cell receptor (beta chain) was observed in a study of blood T cell repertoires in COVID-19. Study at large: COVID-19 samples, acute and convalescent, were from the United States, Italy and Spain.

How the authors handled the data: Nucleated cell counts were estimated from reference gene primer amplification. Libraries were prepared by immunoSEQ multiplex PCR; TCRdb keeps only in-frame clonotypes and omits some of them. D and trimming were read from the DNA, whereas the V and J calls and clone size are those reported in that table. The table includes a few hundred thousand clones, 85% to 90% detected once. Unmatched junction bases numbered 3, after V lost 4 bases and J lost 2 bases. CDR1 is SGHRS and CDR2 is YFSETQ in the germline V gene. This CDR3 comprises 14 residues. The receptor comes from a man in his sixties with acute or convalescent COVID-19. This chain joins TRBV5-1 and TRBJ2-5; 9 bases align to TRBD1. Sample: peripheral blood. CDR3 sequence: CASSKGQGQETQYF. CDR3 coding DNA: TGCGCCAGCAGCAAGGGACAGGGACAAGAGACCCAGTACTTC.